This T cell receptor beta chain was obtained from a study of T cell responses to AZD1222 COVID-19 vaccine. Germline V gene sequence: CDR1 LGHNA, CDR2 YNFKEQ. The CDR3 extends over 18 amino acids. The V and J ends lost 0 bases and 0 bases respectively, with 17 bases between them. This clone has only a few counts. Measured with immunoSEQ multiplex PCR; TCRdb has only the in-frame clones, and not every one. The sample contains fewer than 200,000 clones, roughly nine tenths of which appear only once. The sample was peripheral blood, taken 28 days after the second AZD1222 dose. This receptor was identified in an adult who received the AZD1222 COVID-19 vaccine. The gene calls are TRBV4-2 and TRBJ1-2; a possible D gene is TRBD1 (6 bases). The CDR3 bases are TGTGCCAGCAGCCAAGAGACAGGACTCTCCGGTGCTAACTATGGCTACACCTTC. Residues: CASSQETGLSGANYGYTF.